The T cell receptor (beta chain) under discussion was sequenced for a study of shared clonotypes between healthy human individuals. Looking at the study overall: Per-donor plates numbered three CD4 naive, three CD4 memory, two CD8 naive and one CD8 memory.

Adult donors, all healthy and HIV-negative, had no recent acute infections or vaccinations. Sequencing used immunoSEQ multiplex PCR; TCRdb keeps in-frame clones, though not all of them. Of 2 million to 3 million clones in the sample, 80% to 95% were seen once. Germline CDR1 and CDR2: SNHLY and FYNNEI. V gave up 7 bases and J gave up 1 base, with 9 bases separating them. The CDR3 extends over 13 amino acids. This clone was observed once. The V call is TRBV2, the J call TRBJ2-3, with D maybe TRBD2 (6 bases). The sequenced sample was naive CD4+ T cells from PBMCs. Sample subset: CD45RA+ positively selected. This receptor was identified in a man younger than 35 in good health. Some clones in this sample may be carry-over from other donors' samples. CDR3 bases: TGTGCCAGCATCCGGGAGCGCACAGATACGCAGTATTTT. Translating it yields CASIRERTDTQYF.